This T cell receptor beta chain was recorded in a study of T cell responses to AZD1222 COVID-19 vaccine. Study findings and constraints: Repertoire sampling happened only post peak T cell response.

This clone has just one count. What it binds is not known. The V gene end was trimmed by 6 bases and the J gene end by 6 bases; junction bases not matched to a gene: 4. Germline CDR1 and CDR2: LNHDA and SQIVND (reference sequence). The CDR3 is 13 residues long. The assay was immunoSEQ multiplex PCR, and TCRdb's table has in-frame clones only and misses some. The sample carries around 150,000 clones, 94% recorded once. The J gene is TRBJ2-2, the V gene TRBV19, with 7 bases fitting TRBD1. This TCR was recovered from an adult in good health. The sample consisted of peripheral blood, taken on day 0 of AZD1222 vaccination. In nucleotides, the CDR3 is TGTGCCAGTAGCCGACAGGGCGCCGGGGAGCTGTTTTTT. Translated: CASSRQGAGELFF.